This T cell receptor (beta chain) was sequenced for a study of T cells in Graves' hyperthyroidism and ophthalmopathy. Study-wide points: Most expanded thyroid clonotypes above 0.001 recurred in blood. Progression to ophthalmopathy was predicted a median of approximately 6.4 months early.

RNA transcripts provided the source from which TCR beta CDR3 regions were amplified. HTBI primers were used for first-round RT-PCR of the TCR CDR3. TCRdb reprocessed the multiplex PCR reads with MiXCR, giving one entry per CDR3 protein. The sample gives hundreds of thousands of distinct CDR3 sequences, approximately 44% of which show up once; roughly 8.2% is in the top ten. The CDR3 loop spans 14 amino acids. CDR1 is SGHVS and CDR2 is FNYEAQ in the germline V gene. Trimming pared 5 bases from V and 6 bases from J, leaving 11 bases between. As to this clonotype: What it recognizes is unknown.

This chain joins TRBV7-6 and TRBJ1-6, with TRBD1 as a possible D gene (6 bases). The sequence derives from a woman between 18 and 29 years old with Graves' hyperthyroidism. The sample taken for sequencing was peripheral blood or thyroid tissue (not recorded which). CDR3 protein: CASSRGASNSPLHF. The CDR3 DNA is TGTGCCAGCAGCAGGGGGGCGAGTAATTCACCCCTCCACTTT. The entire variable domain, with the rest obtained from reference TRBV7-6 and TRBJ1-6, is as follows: GAGVSQSPRYKVTKRGQDVALRCDPISGHVSLYWYRQALGQGPEFLTYFNYEAQQDKSGLPNDRFSAERPEGSISTLTIQRTEQRDSAMYRCASSRGASNSPLHFGNGTRLTVT.